This T cell receptor (beta chain) originates from a study of T cells in Graves' hyperthyroidism and ophthalmopathy. Study context: Blood was drawn when the patient was first diagnosed and still untreated.

Using RNA transcripts as the source, TCR beta CDR3 regions were amplified. The HTBI primer set was used in a first-round RT-PCR of the TCR CDR3. TCRdb reanalysed the multiplex PCR reads using MiXCR and keeps one entry per CDR3 protein. The sample comprises hundreds of thousands of distinct CDR3 sequences, roughly 22% of which are singletons, and around 64% rests with the top ten. Germline CDR1 and CDR2: LNHNV and YYDKDF (reference sequence). V shed 5 bases and J shed 1 base, with 8 bases lying between them. The CDR3 has 13 amino acids. Notes on the study in general: Ophthalmopathy was predicted by the model a median of approximately 6 months ahead of onset.

The diagnostic basis comprised clinical symptoms, serum thyroxine and TRAb, thyroid ultrasound and orbital computed tomography. Only a few counts were recorded for this clonotype. What it binds is unknown. The sequenced material came from blood. This clonotype was obtained from a young man with Graves' ophthalmopathy. The chain links TRBV15 to TRBJ1-2; unclear D gene. The DNA of the CDR3 is TGTGCCACCAGCCAACACGTTAACTATGGCTACACCTTC. Protein sequence: CATSQHVNYGYTF.